This note documents a single T cell receptor beta chain sequence. V was cut by 3 bases and J by 1 base, with 9 bases left in between. The CDR3 has 14 residues. CDR1 and CDR2 from the germline V gene are LGHDT and YNNKEL (reference sequence). The authors' processing: The authors estimated nucleated cell counts from reference gene primer amplification. Here immunoSEQ multiplex PCR was the method, and the copy in TCRdb shows in-frame clones only, minus some. That table gives V, J and clone size, and the DNA gave D and trimming. The sample carries over 200,000 clones, 80% to 90% recorded once. This entry is derived from a study of blood T cell repertoires in COVID-19. Study overall: COVID-19 samples from acute and convalescent phases originated in the United States, Italy and Spain. The analysed material was cDNA or gDNA that came from T cells, B-cell-depleted T cells, or PBMCs.

This TCR was recovered from a man older than 75 with acute or convalescent COVID-19. This chain connects TRBV3-1 (or the pseudogene TRBV3-2) to TRBJ1-1; TRBD1 is a possible D gene (5 bases). The sample comprised peripheral blood. The CDR3 DNA is TGTGCCAGCAGCCAGGGGCGGTGGAACACTGAAGCTTTCTTT. Translation: CASSQGRWNTEAFF.